Listed here are 7 T cell receptor beta chains from one sample, sequenced in a study of chemoradiotherapy in HPV16-positive cancers. Assay used: immunoSEQ multiplex PCR; TCRdb lists only in-frame clones, some missing. In the table there are more than 2,000 clones, about 86% of which are singletons. Sequences were derived from tumor tissue, sampled from a patient who underwent chemoradiotherapy. These receptors were collected from a human donor with HPV-associated anogenital cancer.

This chain uses TRBV7-6 with TRBJ2-3; 8 nucleotides align to TRBD2. V was pared by 4 bases and J by 3 bases, with 6 bases of the junction left unmatched. CDR3 size: 15 residues. Germline assignment: CDR1 SGHVS and CDR2 FNYEAQ. CDR3 in DNA: TGTGCCAGCAGCTCGTATAGCGGGGTAACAGATACGCAGTATTTT. Translation: CASSSYSGVTDTQYF.

This clone showed up just a few times. The chain recombines TRBV5-1 with TRBJ2-1, with D tentatively TRBD1 or TRBD2 (5 bases each). In germline, CDR1 is SGHRS, CDR2 YFSETQ. V gave up 0 bases and J gave up 6 bases, with 10 bases separating them. This CDR3 is 14 amino acids long. The CDR3 reads CASSLVSGGNEQFF. In nucleotides, the CDR3 is TGCGCCAGCAGCTTGGTTTCTGGGGGCAATGAGCAGTTCTTC.

The V call is TRBV6-5, the J call TRBJ1-1, with TRBD1 matching over 7 bases. The germline CDR1 and CDR2 sequences are MNHEY and SVGAGI. J lost 3 bases, V lost 5 bases, and 9 bases had no gene match. The CDR3 is made up of 15 amino acids. The DNA of the CDR3 is TGTGCCAGCAGTCGCACAGGGGATAGTGACACTGAAGCTTTCTTT. Protein product: CASSRTGDSDTEAFF.

J is TRBJ2-7 and V is TRBV9; D perhaps matches TRBD2 (5 bases). This CDR3 is 12 amino acids long. The germline V gene has CDR1 SGDLS and CDR2 YYNGEE. The germline V and J ends were trimmed by 4 bases and 5 bases, with 10 bases remaining between them. The CDR3 region is CASSPHGNEQYF. The CDR3 DNA reads TGTGCCAGCAGCCCCCACGGGAACGAGCAGTACTTC.

The chain employs TRBV6-1 and TRBJ2-5; TRBD2 matches 12 bases. V lost 2 bases, J lost 2 bases, and 0 bases stayed unmatched. The CDR3 is made up of 15 amino acids. CDR1 and CDR2 from the germline V gene are MNHNS and SASEGT. CDR3 DNA: TGTGCCAGCAGTGAACTAGCGGGGGGGCAAGAGACCCAGTACTTC. Translating it yields CASSELAGGQETQYF.

The chain links TRBV29-1 to TRBJ2-5; no reliable D call. Germline V gene lookup returns CDR1 SQVTM and CDR2 ANQGSEA. The ends were cut back, 3 bases at V and 1 base at J, with 6 bases in the middle. CDR3 length: 12 amino acids. DNA of the CDR3: TGCAGCGTTGAGGCAGGCCAAGAGACCCAGTACTTC. Translation gives CSVEAGQETQYF.

V is TRBV7-9 and J is TRBJ1-6, with TRBD1 matching 10 bases. Per germline, CDR1 SEHNR and CDR2 FQNEAQ (reference sequence). Trimming at V came to 3 bases and at J to 8 bases, leaving 7 bases not matched to a gene. The CDR3 is 16 amino acids. CDR3 residues: CASSFSSGTGDSPLHF. CDR3 sequence (DNA): TGTGCCAGCAGCTTTTCCTCCGGGACAGGGGATTCACCCCTCCACTTT.